This T cell receptor (beta chain) was retrieved from a study of blood T cell repertoires in COVID-19 (dated by TCRdb to between 2020 and 2021). A note on the overall study: The collaborator samples originated in the United States, Italy and Spain and spanned the acute and convalescent phases of COVID-19. Where available, HLA class I and class II types were taken from metadata supplied by the sample provider and were not determined by assay-based typing. The dataset comprised deeply sampled blood TCRbeta repertoires from subjects exposed to, actively infected with, or recovered from COVID-19. Nearly every sample came with metadata listing a de-identified subject ID, COVID-19 status, age in years and sex. The material from the prospective study consisted of cDNA or gDNA derived from T cells, B-cell-depleted T cells, or PBMCs. The repertoires were released in a freely available public database intended as a resource for research on the immune response to SARS-CoV-2. Samples came from the ongoing ImmuneRACE study (first 160 participants) plus 1,254 subjects from 6 global collaborators. The investigation overall reported the following: How much clinical and demographic metadata was included differed by source and by participant, and the metadata was provided uncurated.

A second Seattle source provided samples from volunteer blood donors who had recovered from COVID-19. Each collaborating institution followed its own protocols to collect whole blood in K2EDTA tubes. For TCRbeta analysis, collaborators shipped samples in one of three forms: frozen whole blood, isolated PBMCs, or DNA extracted from either of those sample types. For this chain, trimming is 7 bases at the V end and 6 bases at the J end, and the number of junction bases without a gene match is 10. The CDR3 covers 15 residues, taking in both the cysteine and the phenylalanine. Only the CDR3 DNA is retained, 45 bases long and in frame from the first base. The germline V gene (reference sequence) specifies LNHDA as CDR1 and SQIVND as CDR2. On this clone itself: Its antigen target is currently unknown. The sample holds no much larger clone one base away, and base qualities are not on file.

TCRbeta CDR3 regions were amplified from genomic DNA by means of the immunoSEQ Assay, a bias-controlled multiplex PCR. For the original study's pipeline: The number of nucleated cells in each sample was estimated by amplification of reference gene primers within the assay. To quantify the absolute abundance of each unique TCRbeta CDR3 rearrangement, sequence reads were collapsed and filtered. For each sample, productive Simpson clonality was calculated as the square root of Simpson's diversity index over productive rearrangements. TCRdb re-hosts the immuneACCESS table, in-frame sequences only. Its copies lack some clones; in the studies checked, an unresolved V gene accounts for under half of them, and the cause for the rest is not known. Clonal size and the V and J genes are those of that table, whereas D and trimming came from the DNA. The sample profile shows about 300,000 clones; approximately 88% of them were found once. Of the sample, about 6.8% falls within the top ten clones.

Sequencing was done on a sample of peripheral blood. The chain joins TRBV19 to TRBJ2-7, with 12 junctional bases fitting TRBD1. The sequence came from a man younger than 30 who had recovered from COVID-19. The CDR3 protein: CASTRDRGPWTEQYF. The DNA reads as follows: TGTGCCAGTACCCGGGACAGGGGGCCCTGGACCGAGCAGTACTTC.